The next 29 T cell receptor beta chains were all read from a single sample in a study of blood T cell repertoires in COVID-19. The assay was immunoSEQ multiplex PCR, and TCRdb's table has in-frame clones only and misses some. The sample lists around 150,000 clones; 85% were seen once. The sequenced sample consisted of PBMCs or T cells enriched from blood (not recorded which). These receptors came from a middle-aged woman who had recovered from COVID-19.

This sequence joins TRBV7-2 and TRBJ1-5; weak D call: TRBD1 (6 bases). Trimming took off 4 bases at V and 7 bases at J, with 17 bases between the two ends. This CDR3 is built from 15 residues. Germline-derived CDR1 and CDR2 are SGHTA and FQGNSA. CDR3 loop: CASSSLDSPYQPQHF. Here the CDR3 DNA reads TGTGCCAGCAGCTCCCTGGACAGCCCGTACCAGCCCCAGCATTTT.

V is TRBV5-6 and J is TRBJ2-7, with TRBD2 matching over 10 bases. CDR3 length: 15 amino acids. Germline V lookup: CDR1 SGHDT, CDR2 YYEEEE. Losses at the gene ends were 4 bases for V and 7 bases for J; bases not matched to a gene: 11. CDR3 loop: CASSPRASGGPEQYF. The CDR3 DNA reads TGTGCCAGCAGCCCCCGGGCTAGCGGGGGCCCAGAGCAGTACTTC.

The CDR3 protein is CASSGQTQNYGYTF. The DNA of the CDR3 is TGTGCCAGCAGCGGACAAACACAGAACTATGGCTACACCTTC. The chain joins TRBV9 to TRBJ1-2, with no clear D. V was trimmed by 3 bases and J by 2 bases, leaving 11 bases between them. Germline CDR1 SGDLS, CDR2 YYNGEE. The CDR3 consists of 14 residues.

This chain links TRBV11-2 with TRBJ2-1, with 10 bases matching TRBD2. V lost 7 bases, J lost 8 bases, and 17 bases stayed unmatched. CDR1 and CDR2 from the germline V gene are SGHAT and FQNNGV. This CDR3 region has 17 residues. The CDR3 DNA follows: TGTGCCAGCACCCATAATAGCGGGAGGCCCCTCGGGGATGAGCAGTTCTTC. This gives the protein CASTHNSGRPLGDEQFF.

This rearrangement joins TRBV27 to TRBJ2-2, with TRBD1 as a possible D gene (5 bases). Trimming pared 1 base from V and 5 bases from J, leaving 17 bases between. There are 17 residues in the CDR3. Looked up from germline, CDR1 is MNHEY and CDR2 is SMNVEV (reference sequence). The CDR3, as DNA: TGTGCCAGCAGTTTATGGGTTTTCGCAGGGAAGACCGGGGAGCTGTTTTTT. This encodes CASSLWVFAGKTGELFF.

This clone was recorded only once. This rearrangement joins TRBV9 to TRBJ1-1; D is perhaps TRBD1 (5 bases). V was trimmed by 1 base and J by 1 base, leaving 11 bases between them. The CDR3 has 15 residues. Germline loops: CDR1 SGDLS, CDR2 YYNGEE. The CDR3 is CASSVTAGGNTEAFF. Here the CDR3 DNA reads TGTGCCAGCAGCGTAACCGCCGGGGGGAACACTGAAGCTTTCTTT.

The chain carries TRBV3-1 (or the pseudogene TRBV3-2) and TRBJ1-3; no definite D call. CDR3 length: 16 amino acids. The V gene lost 5 bases and the J gene lost 0 bases, with 14 bases spanning the gap. Looked up from germline, CDR1 is LGHDT and CDR2 is YNNKEL (reference sequence). CDR3 sequence (DNA): TGTGCCAGCAGCTCCGGCGCAGGCTCCTCTGGAAACACCATATATTTT. This encodes CASSSGAGSSGNTIYF.

The chain uses TRBV10-2 and TRBJ1-2; 7 bases are a match to TRBD1. With V trimmed by 3 bases and J by 2 bases, 12 bases remained unmatched. CDR1 is WSHSY, CDR2 SAAADI, per germline. This CDR3 region has 17 residues. CDR3 sequence: CASSEGTAPTSNYGYTF. DNA of the CDR3: TGCGCCAGCAGTGAAGGGACAGCCCCTACTTCGAACTATGGCTACACCTTC.

The chain carries TRBV6-1 and TRBJ2-1, with 10 positions matching TRBD1. The germline CDR1 and CDR2 sequences are MNHNS and SASEGT. J lost 6 bases, V lost 3 bases, and 5 bases had no gene match. The CDR3 extends over 15 amino acids. This CDR3 reads CASSESRQGANEQFF. The CDR3 DNA reads as TGTGCCAGCAGTGAGAGTCGACAGGGGGCCAATGAGCAGTTCTTC.

The V call is TRBV18, the J call TRBJ1-1; a possible D gene is TRBD1 (5 bases). The V end was cut by 4 bases, the J end by 3 bases, with 18 bases between. The germline V gene has CDR1 KGHSH and CDR2 LQKENI. CDR3 length: 16 amino acids. CDR3 coding DNA: TGTGCCAGCTCACTCGCCGGGGGGACGGGGGACACTGAAGCTTTCTTT. Translation gives CASSLAGGTGDTEAFF.

This clone has just a few counts. The rearrangement joins TRBV6-5 to TRBJ2-1; D is ambiguous. This CDR3 has 12 residues. Trimming cost V 6 bases and J 9 bases, with 12 bases left between them. CDR1 MNHEY and CDR2 SVGAGI come from the germline V gene. The CDR3 bases are TGTGCCAGCAGATTTAGTTCCGGTGAGCAGTTCTTC. The encoded protein is CASRFSSGEQFF.

This chain links TRBV29-1 with TRBJ1-2; D gene ambiguous. Deletions cut 3 bases from V and 9 bases from J, with 8 bases between. This CDR3 comprises 10 residues. CDR1 is SQVTM and CDR2 is ANQGSEA in the germline V gene. CDR3 sequence (DNA): TGCAGCGTTGAGCAGGATCGCTACACCTTC. It encodes CSVEQDRYTF.

The chain carries TRBV11-3 and TRBJ2-1; TRBD1 agrees at 11 bases. Trimming at V came to 5 bases and at J to 7 bases, leaving 7 bases not matched to a gene. Germline V gene lookup returns CDR1 SGHNT and CDR2 YENEEA. This CDR3 comprises 15 residues. CDR3 region: CASSLTGTGGNEQFF. Here the CDR3 DNA reads TGTGCCAGCAGCCTAACCGGGACAGGGGGTAATGAGCAGTTCTTC.

There are a few counts of this clone. The V call is TRBV30, the J call TRBJ2-5; 7 positions match TRBD1. The V and J ends lost 7 bases and 13 bases, in that order; junction bases with no gene match: 6. This CDR3 is 9 amino acids long. CDR1 is GTSNPN, CDR2 SVGIG, per germline (reference sequence). CDR3 nucleotides: TGTGCCTTGGACAGGCCAACGTACTTC. Protein product: CALDRPTYF.

The rearrangement links TRBV19 to TRBJ2-2, with D uncertain. Per the germline V gene, CDR1 is LNHDA and CDR2 is SQIVND (reference sequence). The CDR3 is 17 amino acids. The V gene lost 3 bases and the J gene lost 4 bases, with 18 bases spanning the gap. CDR3 in amino acids: CASSIEVRQNPTGELFF. The DNA for the CDR3 is TGTGCCAGTAGTATTGAGGTCCGGCAGAATCCCACCGGGGAGCTGTTTTTT.

The chain recombines TRBV19 with TRBJ1-1; D is ambiguous. The CDR3 runs 12 residues. The germline CDR1 and CDR2 sequences are LNHDA and SQIVND (reference sequence). The ends were cut back, 4 bases at V and 6 bases at J, with 9 bases in the middle. This CDR3 is CASSTPTAEAFF. The CDR3, as DNA: TGTGCCAGTAGTACCCCCACGGCTGAAGCTTTCTTT.

This chain joins TRBV7-9 and TRBJ2-7; 11 bases map to TRBD1. CDR1 and CDR2 from the germline V gene are SEHNR and FQNEAQ (reference sequence). The CDR3 length is 15 residues. With 5 bases clipped from V and 2 bases from J, the junction kept 5 bases outside the gene matches. The CDR3 bases are TGTGCCAGCAGCCCTAGGGGACAGGGGGCCTACGAGCAGTACTTC. Its protein is CASSPRGQGAYEQYF.

The chain has TRBV6-5 and TRBJ2-5, with 9 bases that match TRBD1. V gave up 7 bases and J gave up 6 bases; unmatched junction bases: 12. The CDR3 has 15 amino acids. CDR1 is MNHEY, CDR2 SVGAGI, per germline. This chain's CDR3 is CASKPSGTGIQTQYF. In DNA, the CDR3 is TGTGCCAGCAAACCCTCCGGGACAGGGATTCAGACCCAGTACTTC.

V gene TRBV5-6 combines with J gene TRBJ1-2; D might be TRBD1 (5 bases). The CDR3 is 12 residues long. The V gene lost 4 bases and the J gene lost 5 bases, with 9 bases spanning the gap. Germline lookup yields CDR1 SGHDT and CDR2 YYEEEE. DNA for the CDR3: TGTGCCAGCAGCCGGGACTTTTATGGCTACACCTTC. This encodes CASSRDFYGYTF.

The chain recombines TRBV3-1 (or the pseudogene TRBV3-2) with TRBJ1-1, with D perhaps matching TRBD1 (6 bases). This CDR3 is 13 amino acids long. V lost 4 bases, J lost 1 base, and 7 bases lay in between. CDR1 and CDR2 from the germline V gene are LGHDT and YNNKEL (reference sequence). CDR3 region: CASSPGENTEAFF. For the CDR3, the DNA is TGTGCCAGCAGCCCAGGGGAGAACACTGAAGCTTTCTTT.

The V call is TRBV5-1, the J call TRBJ2-2; D is possibly TRBD2 (6 bases). V lost 3 bases to trimming and J lost 6 bases, with 12 bases between them. The V gene's germline CDR1 is SGHRS and CDR2 YFSETQ. The CDR3 runs to 14 residues. The DNA for the CDR3 is TGCGCCAGCAGCTACATGGGGGAGGCCGGGGAGCTGTTTTTT. It translates to CASSYMGEAGELFF.

The chain recombines TRBV15 with TRBJ1-2; 9 nucleotides agree with TRBD1. The germline CDR1 and CDR2 sequences are LNHNV and YYDKDF (reference sequence). The CDR3 is 13 amino acids. Trimming took 6 bases from V and 4 from J; bases not matched to a gene: 3. The chain's CDR3 is CATSDRGAYGYTF. DNA for the CDR3: TGTGCCACCAGTGACAGGGGGGCCTATGGCTACACCTTC.

The table lists this clone with a few counts. This chain connects TRBV6-6 to TRBJ2-3; D is ambiguous. There are 12 residues in the CDR3. Germline lookup yields CDR1 MNHNY and CDR2 SVGAGI (reference sequence). V dropped 2 bases and J dropped 6 bases, with 6 bases sitting between them. CDR3 region: CASSYLSDTQYF. DNA for the CDR3: TGTGCCAGCAGTTACCTTAGCGATACGCAGTATTTT.

The chain uses TRBV7-9 and TRBJ1-1, with 8 bases aligning to TRBD1. The CDR3 covers 13 residues. The germline gives CDR1 SEHNR, CDR2 FQNEAQ (reference sequence). V lost 6 bases, J lost 6 bases, and 6 bases stayed unmatched. In DNA form, the CDR3 reads TGTGCCAGCAGTGGACAGGGCAGGGCTGAAGCTTTCTTT. It yields the protein CASSGQGRAEAFF.

This clone was detected a few times. The V gene is TRBV3-1 (or the pseudogene TRBV3-2), the J gene TRBJ2-1; D possibly corresponds to TRBD2 (5 bases). Germline V gene data show CDR1 as LGHDT and CDR2 as YNNKEL (reference sequence). CDR3 length: 14 residues. Trimming took off 4 bases at V and 1 base at J, with 8 bases between the two ends. The CDR3 loop is CASSLEGSYNEQFF. CDR3 sequence (DNA): TGTGCCAGCAGCCTTGAGGGATCCTACAATGAGCAGTTCTTC.

The chain uses TRBV10-3 and TRBJ2-1, with TRBD2 matching over 7 bases. Germline CDR1 ENHRY, CDR2 SYGVKD. Unmatched junction bases numbered 6, after V lost 8 bases and J lost 2 bases. The CDR3 has 14 residues. The CDR3 protein is CAIWGGATYNEQFF. CDR3 coding DNA: TGTGCCATCTGGGGGGGAGCTACCTACAATGAGCAGTTCTTC.

The chain recombines TRBV25-1 with TRBJ1-2; 9 positions match TRBD1. This CDR3 is built from 13 residues. Unmatched junction bases numbered 2, after V lost 4 bases and J lost 5 bases. Germline CDR1 and CDR2: MGHDK and SYGVNS. The CDR3 sequence is CASSGGTGYGYTF. The CDR3 bases are TGTGCCAGCAGTGGGGGGACAGGGTATGGCTACACCTTC.

The V gene is TRBV6-5, the J gene TRBJ1-5; D is possibly TRBD1 (5 bases). The germline V gene has CDR1 MNHEY and CDR2 SVGAGI. Between the trimmed V and J ends, which lost 6 bases and 0 bases, there was a span of 9 bases. The CDR3 extends over 14 amino acids. This CDR3 reads CASSRDFSNQPQHF. The CDR3 region has the DNA TGTGCCAGCAGCCGGGACTTTAGCAATCAGCCCCAGCATTTT.

V usage is TRBV15 and J usage is TRBJ2-2; D unresolved. This CDR3 is built from 13 residues. V was clipped by 0 bases and J by 6 bases, with 5 bases between them. Germline-derived CDR1 and CDR2 are LNHNV and YYDKDF (reference sequence). The CDR3 spells CATSRDTSGELFF. CDR3 nucleotide sequence: TGTGCCACCAGCAGAGACACATCCGGGGAGCTGTTTTTT.